The 9 T cell receptor beta chains listed next were all sequenced from one sample in a study of identifying expanded T cells in peripheral blood. Here immunoSEQ multiplex PCR was the method, and the copy in TCRdb shows in-frame clones only, minus some. The sample consists of about 90,000 clones, more than 75% of them appearing once. The sequenced sample consisted of blood. These TCRs come from a person aged 18 to 70 in good health.

CDR3 protein: CASSPGPISGNTIYF. The CDR3 DNA is TGCGCCAGCAGTCCGGGACCGATCTCTGGAAACACCATATATTTT. The chain uses TRBV10-1 and TRBJ1-3; weak D call: TRBD1 (5 bases). The CDR3 spans 15 residues. Trimming cost V 5 bases and J 0 bases, with 11 bases left between them. Germline V gene lookup returns CDR1 WNHNN and CDR2 SYGVQD (reference sequence).

The chain combines TRBV9 with TRBJ1-3; TRBD1 is a possible D gene (5 bases). The germline CDR1 and CDR2 sequences are SGDLS and YYNGEE. The V end lost 3 bases, the J end lost 10 bases, and 23 bases lay between the germline ends. The CDR3 is 16 amino acids. DNA for the CDR3: TGTGCCAGCAGCGGAGGTCGTCTGGAGGGACCTTTAACCATATATTTT. This encodes CASSGGRLEGPLTIYF.

V and J are TRBV19 and TRBJ2-7, with a possible D match to TRBD1 (6 bases). This CDR3 contains 13 residues. V dropped 2 bases and J dropped 5 bases, with 10 bases sitting between them. Germline lookup yields CDR1 LNHDA and CDR2 SQIVND (reference sequence). As DNA, the CDR3 is TGTGCCAGTAGTATAATACAGGGCAACGAGCAGTACTTC. Translating gives CASSIIQGNEQYF.

V usage is TRBV18 and J usage is TRBJ1-3; perhaps TRBD1 as D (5 bases). Germline values: CDR1 KGHSH, CDR2 LQKENI. The CDR3 extends over 14 amino acids. Trimming removed 5 bases from V and 7 bases from J, with 15 bases in between. In DNA, the CDR3 is TGTGCCAGCTCAACTTCTTCGGGGCCCAACACCATATATTTT. Amino acid sequence: CASSTSSGPNTIYF.

This clone was seen many times. The chain uses TRBV27 and TRBJ2-1; D is perhaps TRBD1 or TRBD2 (5 bases each). Trimming removed 11 bases from V and 5 bases from J, with 13 bases in between. The CDR3 is made up of 12 amino acids. Germline CDR1 reads MNHEY; CDR2 reads SMNVEV (reference sequence). CDR3 DNA sequence: TGTGCCGCAAGGGGACCCCACAATGAGCAGTTCTTC. This encodes CAARGPHNEQFF.

This clone was observed a handful of times. The V and J genes are TRBV16 and TRBJ1-2; D gene unclear. V lost 4 bases and J 4 bases, leaving 13 bases between the germline ends. This CDR3 is built from 14 residues. Germline CDR1 KGHSY, CDR2 FQNENV. The CDR3 nucleotides are TGTGCCAGCAGCCCAGACTCACAAACCTATGGCTACACCTTC. It is translated as CASSPDSQTYGYTF. The entire variable domain, with the rest obtained from reference TRBV16 and TRBJ1-2, is as follows: GEEVAQTPKHLVRGEGQKAKLYCAPIKGHSYVFWYQQVLKNEFKFLISFQNENVFDETGMPKERFSAKCLPNSPCSLEIQATKLEDSAVYFCASSPDSQTYGYTFGSGTRLTVV.

In its sample, this clone was seen a few times. V gene TRBV30 combines with J gene TRBJ2-1, with D maybe TRBD2 (6 bases). There are 13 residues in the CDR3. The V end was cut by 6 bases, the J end by 2 bases, with 11 bases between. In germline, CDR1 is GTSNPN, CDR2 SVGIG (reference sequence). CDR3 coding DNA: TGTGCCTGTCGCGGGAACACCTACAATGAGCAGTTCTTC. The encoded protein is CACRGNTYNEQFF.

The CDR3 here is CASSPWGPSYEQYF. In DNA form, the CDR3 reads TGTGCCAGCAGCCCCTGGGGTCCATCCTACGAGCAGTACTTC. This chain uses TRBV27 with TRBJ2-7; no clear D. The CDR3 covers 14 residues. The germline gives CDR1 MNHEY, CDR2 SMNVEV (reference sequence). V was pared by 6 bases and J by 1 base, with 13 bases between.

The rearrangement links TRBV13 to TRBJ1-1; unclear D gene. The CDR3 is 15 residues long. Germline-derived CDR1 and CDR2 are PRHDT and FYEKMQ (reference sequence). V was clipped by 3 bases and J by 3 bases, with 14 bases between them. The DNA for the CDR3 is TGTGCCAGCAGCTTCGCGGGTATCTGGGACACTGAAGCTTTCTTT. It translates to CASSFAGIWDTEAFF. Combining the CDR3 with reference TRBV13 and TRBJ1-1 gives the whole variable domain AAGVIQSPRHLIKEKRETATLKCYPIPRHDTVYWYQQGPGQDPQFLISFYEKMQSDKGSIPDRFSAQQFSDYHSELNMSSLELGDSALYFCASSFAGIWDTEAFFGQGTRLTVV.